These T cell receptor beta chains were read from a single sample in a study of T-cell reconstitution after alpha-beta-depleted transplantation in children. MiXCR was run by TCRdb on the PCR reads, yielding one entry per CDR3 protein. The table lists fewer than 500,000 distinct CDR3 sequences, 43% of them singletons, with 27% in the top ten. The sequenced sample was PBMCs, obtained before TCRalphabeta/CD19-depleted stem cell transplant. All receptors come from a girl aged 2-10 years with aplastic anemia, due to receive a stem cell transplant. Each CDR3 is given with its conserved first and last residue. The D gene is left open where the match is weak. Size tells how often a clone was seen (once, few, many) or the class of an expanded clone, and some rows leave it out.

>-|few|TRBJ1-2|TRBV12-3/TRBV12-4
CASSLAGRSYYGYTF
TGTGCCAGCAGTTTAGCGGGGCGAAGTTACTATGGCTACACCTTC
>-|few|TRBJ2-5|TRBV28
CASSLVVAAGETQYF
TGTGCCAGCAGTTTAGTGGTCGCCGCCGGGGAGACCCAGTACTTC
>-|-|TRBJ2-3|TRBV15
CATSRVSRSTDTQYF
TGTGCCACCAGCAGAGTCAGTAGAAGCACAGATACGCAGTATTTT
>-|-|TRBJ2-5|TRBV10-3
CAITSTSRETQYF
TGTGCCATCACCTCGACTAGTAGAGAGACCCAGTACTTC
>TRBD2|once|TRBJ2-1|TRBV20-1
CSASKRDSNNEQFF
TGCAGTGCTAGTAAGCGGGACTCCAACAATGAGCAGTTCTTC
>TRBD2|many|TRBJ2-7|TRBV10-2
CASRLAGSYEQYF
TGCGCCAGCAGGCTAGCGGGCTCCTACGAGCAGTACTTC
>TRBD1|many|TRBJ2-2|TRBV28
CASSFGTGGAGELFF
TGTGCCAGCAGTTTCGGGACAGGGGGAGCCGGGGAGCTGTTTTTT
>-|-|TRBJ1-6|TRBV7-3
CASRRDLGNSPLHF
TGTGCCAGCAGAAGGGACCTAGGCAATTCACCCCTCCACTTT
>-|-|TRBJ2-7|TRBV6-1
CASAGRQVLGYEQYF
TGTGCCAGCGCTGGGCGACAGGTGCTTGGGTACGAGCAGTACTTC
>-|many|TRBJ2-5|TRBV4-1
CASSQIERLETQYF
TGCGCCAGCAGCCAGATCGAGAGACTTGAGACCCAGTACTTC
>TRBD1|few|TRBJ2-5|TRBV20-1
CSARGDRGLSETQYF
TGCAGTGCTAGAGGGGACAGGGGACTTTCGGAGACCCAGTACTTC
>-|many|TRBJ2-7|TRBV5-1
CASSFSAQNPYEQYF
TGCGCCAGCAGCTTCTCGGCCCAAAACCCCTACGAGCAGTACTTC
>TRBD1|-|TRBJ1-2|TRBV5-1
CASSADRGDGYTF
TGCGCCAGCAGCGCGGACAGGGGTGATGGCTACACCTTC
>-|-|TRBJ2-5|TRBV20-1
CAGAIQKETQYF
TGCGCAGGGGCGATACAGAAAGAGACCCAGTACTTC
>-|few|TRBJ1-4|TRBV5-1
CASRLEGQWDEKLFF
TGCGCCAGCCGTTTAGAAGGACAGTGGGATGAAAAACTGTTTTTT
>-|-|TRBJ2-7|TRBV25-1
CASSVGFDEQYF
TGTGCCAGCAGTGTAGGGTTTGACGAGCAGTACTTC
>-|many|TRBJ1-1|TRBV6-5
CASSYYVGRGDTEAFF
TGTGCCAGCAGTTACTACGTGGGGCGCGGGGACACTGAAGCTTTCTTT
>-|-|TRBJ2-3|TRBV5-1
CASSFVSSTDTQYF
TGCGCCAGCAGCTTTGTAAGTTCCACAGATACGCAGTATTTT
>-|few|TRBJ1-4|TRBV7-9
CASSIPGLNEKLFF
TGTGCCAGCAGTATACCGGGACTAAATGAAAAACTGTTTTTT
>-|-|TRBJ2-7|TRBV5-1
CASSLWLGERQYF
TGCGCCAGCAGCTTATGGCTCGGTGAGAGGCAGTACTTC
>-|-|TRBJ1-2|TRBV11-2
CASSLDGLDGTF
TGTGCCAGCAGCTTAGATGGCCTTGACGGCACCTTC
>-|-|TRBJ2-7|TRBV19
CASSIGPEAPYEQYF
TGTGCCAGTAGTATAGGGCCAGAGGCCCCCTACGAGCAGTACTTC
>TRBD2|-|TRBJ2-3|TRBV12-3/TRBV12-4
CASSFLAGHSTDTQYF
TGTGCCAGCAGTTTTCTAGCGGGACATAGCACAGATACGCAGTATTTT
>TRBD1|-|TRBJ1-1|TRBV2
CASSRLGQGGTEAFF
TGTGCCAGCAGCCGCCTAGGACAGGGGGGCACTGAAGCTTTCTTT
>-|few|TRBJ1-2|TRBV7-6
CASSLALKGEGYTF
TGTGCCAGCAGCTTAGCGCTTAAAGGGGAAGGCTACACCTTC
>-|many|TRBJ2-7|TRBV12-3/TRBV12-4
CASSSTAPARSEQYF
TGTGCCAGCAGTTCGACAGCCCCGGCGCGATCCGAGCAGTACTTC
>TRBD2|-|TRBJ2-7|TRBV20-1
CSVTDAGGPDEQYF
TGCAGTGTCACGGACGCGGGAGGGCCGGATGAGCAGTACTTC
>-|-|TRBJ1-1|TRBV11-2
CASSPIRALQGSAFF
TGTGCCAGCAGCCCGATAAGGGCCCTACAGGGTTCAGCTTTCTTT
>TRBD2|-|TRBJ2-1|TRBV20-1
CSASAWGLADNEQFF
TGCAGTGCTAGCGCCTGGGGACTAGCTGACAATGAGCAGTTCTTC